What follows are 32 T cell receptor beta chains derived from one specimen sequenced in a study of shared clonotypes between healthy human individuals. Profiled with immunoSEQ multiplex PCR; TCRdb holds only in-frame clones, not every one. The sample holds roughly 1 million clones, more than 65% seen once. Sequenced input: memory CD4+ T cells sorted from blood. Subset indicated: CD45RA-negative fraction. The receptors derive from a man younger than 35 in good health.

V and J are TRBV6-1 and TRBJ1-2; D gene uncertain. Per the germline V gene, CDR1 is MNHNS and CDR2 is SASEGT. This CDR3 contains 14 residues. V was cut by 6 bases and J by 4 bases, with 15 bases left in between. CDR3 sequence reads: CASRVTQSIYGYTF. The CDR3 nucleotides are TGTGCCAGCAGGGTCACACAGTCCATCTATGGCTACACCTTC.

This chain joins TRBV12-5 and TRBJ1-6; D unclear. This CDR3 spans 16 amino acids. Germline CDR1 reads LGHNT; CDR2 reads FRNRAP. V lost 0 bases, J lost 4 bases, and 10 bases lay in between. The CDR3 DNA reads TGTGCTAGTGGTTTGGTGGCAGCTCCTTATAATTCACCCCTCCACTTT. Residues: CASGLVAAPYNSPLHF.

The chain employs TRBV19 and TRBJ1-5, with a tentative D call TRBD1 (6 bases). The germline V and J ends were trimmed by 6 bases and 9 bases, with 12 bases remaining between them. The germline CDR1 and CDR2 sequences are LNHDA and SQIVND (reference sequence). CDR3 length: 12 residues. In DNA form, the CDR3 reads TGTGCCAGTAGCGGGACATCGGGGCCCCAGCATTTT. Amino acid sequence: CASSGTSGPQHF.

V is TRBV6-5 and J is TRBJ2-4, with D hard to call. CDR3 length: 13 amino acids. CDR1 is MNHEY, CDR2 SVGAGI, per germline. Trimming stripped 6 bases from V and 3 bases from J, with 9 bases between. The CDR3 DNA follows: TGTGCCAGCAGCCACGCCGACAAAAACATTCAGTACTTC. This gives the protein CASSHADKNIQYF.

The V and J genes are TRBV29-1 and TRBJ2-5, with a possible D match to TRBD2 (5 bases). The ends were cut back, 7 bases at V and 3 bases at J, with 15 bases in the middle. CDR3 length equals 13 residues. CDR1 and CDR2 from the germline V gene are SQVTM and ANQGSEA. In DNA form, the CDR3 reads TGCAGCGCCCAAGATGGAGGTAAAGAGACCCAGTACTTC. Residues: CSAQDGGKETQYF.

J is TRBJ1-2 and V is TRBV30; D may be TRBD1 (5 bases). The V end lost 4 bases, the J end lost 3 bases, and 15 bases lay between the germline ends. CDR1 and CDR2 (germline): GTSNPN, SVGIG (reference sequence). This CDR3 has 14 amino acids. The CDR3 sequence: CAWKAPGRYYGYTF. The CDR3 nucleotides are TGTGCCTGGAAAGCCCCAGGGAGGTACTATGGCTACACCTTC.

The chain has TRBV4-1 and TRBJ2-1, with 11 bases fitting TRBD2. The germline V gene encodes CDR1 MGHRA and CDR2 YSYEKL. This CDR3 spans 19 amino acids. The junction had 11 bases not matched to a gene; V was cut back by 4 bases and J by 0 bases. The CDR3 is CASSLGGLAALSSYNEQFF. The CDR3 DNA reads as TGCGCCAGCAGCCTCGGGGGACTAGCGGCATTATCCTCCTACAATGAGCAGTTCTTC.

The rearrangement uses TRBV30 and TRBJ1-3; D is unresolved. CDR3 length: 13 residues. Trimming shortened V by 1 base and J by 6 bases, and 10 bases separated the two germline ends. CDR1 is GTSNPN and CDR2 is SVGIG in the germline V gene (reference sequence). The CDR3 protein is CAWSDGLTNTIYF. The CDR3 DNA follows: TGTGCCTGGAGTGATGGTCTCACAAACACCATATATTTT.

The rearrangement links TRBV29-1 to TRBJ2-7; D call uncertain. Germline assignment: CDR1 SQVTM and CDR2 ANQGSEA. Trimming stripped 5 bases from V and 3 bases from J, with 8 bases between. This CDR3 is 11 amino acids long. DNA for the CDR3: TGCAGCGTTCTCTTCATCTACGAGCAGTACTTC. Translating gives CSVLFIYEQYF.

The chain links TRBV28 to TRBJ2-3; D could derive from TRBD1 or TRBD2 (5 bases each). This CDR3 has 14 amino acids. V lost 8 bases and J lost 4, with 16 bases in between. Germline V CDR1 and CDR2: MDHEN, SYDVKM. This CDR3 reads CASEGRIGADTQYF. The CDR3 coding sequence is TGTGCCAGCGAGGGACGAATAGGGGCAGATACGCAGTATTTT. Full variable domain (outside the CDR3, taken from reference TRBV28 and TRBJ2-3): DVKVTQSSRYLVKRTGEKVFLECVQDMDHENMFWYRQDPGLGLRLIYFSYDVKMKEKGDIPEGYSVSREKKERFSLILESASTNQTSMYLCASEGRIGADTQYFGPGTRLTVL.

The chain joins TRBV4-2 to TRBJ2-3; 10 positions agree with TRBD2. V was clipped by 1 base and J by 4 bases; unmatched bases: 5. This CDR3 spans 16 amino acids. Germline CDR1 reads LGHNA; CDR2 reads YNFKEQ. CDR3 in amino acids: CASSQASGSVADTQYF. The CDR3 region has the DNA TGTGCCAGCAGCCAAGCTAGCGGGAGCGTCGCAGATACGCAGTATTTT.

This chain connects TRBV19 to TRBJ1-6, with 9 bases aligning to TRBD1. The germline V gene has CDR1 LNHDA and CDR2 SQIVND (reference sequence). Trimming removed 7 bases from V and 7 bases from J; junction bases left unmatched: 8. CDR3 size: 15 residues. CDR3: CASTPTGGTNSPLHF. The CDR3 DNA sequence: TGTGCCAGTACCCCGACAGGGGGAACGAATTCACCCCTCCACTTT.

This clone has just a few counts. The chain carries TRBV7-9 and TRBJ1-1, with D maybe TRBD1 (5 bases). This CDR3 spans 13 amino acids. The V end lost 11 bases, the J end lost 4 bases, and 17 bases lay between the germline ends. CDR1 is SEHNR and CDR2 is FQNEAQ in the germline V gene (reference sequence). CDR3 nucleotides: TGTGCCGCAGCTGGGGGGAGGGGCACTGAAGCTTTCTTT. Its protein product is CAAAGGRGTEAFF.

CDR3 in amino acids: CATSTVYRVDQETQYF. CDR3 DNA sequence: TGTGCCACCAGCACGGTCTACAGGGTTGACCAAGAGACCCAGTACTTC. The chain couples TRBV15 to TRBJ2-5, with D maybe TRBD1 (6 bases). Germline loops: CDR1 LNHNV, CDR2 YYDKDF (reference sequence). The CDR3 covers 16 residues. The V and J ends lost 4 bases and 0 bases respectively, with 15 bases between them.

In this sample, this clone turned up many times. The chain recombines TRBV10-3 with TRBJ1-1; the D gene is possibly TRBD1 (5 bases). Germline CDR1 reads ENHRY; CDR2 reads SYGVKD. The V end lost 6 bases, the J end lost 2 bases, and 10 bases lay between the germline ends. This CDR3 has 13 amino acids. CDR3 coding DNA: TGTGCCATCAGCCTCGGGACCAACACTGAAGCTTTCTTT. It codes for CAISLGTNTEAFF.

The gene calls are TRBV11-2 and TRBJ2-2; D not resolved. CDR1 is SGHAT and CDR2 is FQNNGV in the germline V gene. The CDR3 spans 16 residues. V was cut by 1 base and J by 1 base, with 10 bases left in between. CDR3 coding DNA: TGTGCCAGCAGCTTAGGGACGTGGGAGAACACCGGGGAGCTGTTTTTT. It specifies CASSLGTWENTGELFF.

The rearrangement joins TRBV27 to TRBJ2-1, with 11 bases lining up with TRBD2. V was pared by 5 bases and J by 7 bases, with 13 bases of the junction left unmatched. This CDR3 has 17 amino acids. Germline CDR1 reads MNHEY; CDR2 reads SMNVEV (reference sequence). CDR3 in amino acids: CASSPTLTSGIWNEQFF. CDR3 coding DNA: TGTGCCAGCAGTCCAACCCTGACTAGCGGGATTTGGAATGAGCAGTTCTTC.

The chain combines TRBV29-1 with TRBJ1-2; no definite D call. CDR3 length: 15 residues. Germline CDR1 is SQVTM and CDR2 is ANQGSEA. With 5 bases removed from V and 3 bases from J, the gap between germline ends came to 19 bases. Here the CDR3 reads CSVFSAGRTDYGYTF. The CDR3 nucleotides are TGCAGCGTTTTTAGTGCGGGAAGAACCGACTATGGCTACACCTTC.

The chain employs TRBV6-9 and TRBJ1-1; TRBD1 matches 9 bases. The ends lost 7 bases at V and 2 bases at J; junction bases unmatched: 11. The CDR3 totals 16 residues. Germline V gives CDR1 MNHGY, CDR2 SVAAGI. The CDR3 nucleotides read TGTGCCAGCATCACGACAGGGGGTAGAACCAACACTGAAGCTTTCTTT. As protein: CASITTGGRTNTEAFF.

The chain employs TRBV5-4 and TRBJ2-3; unclear D gene. Germline CDR1 SGHNT, CDR2 YYREEE (reference sequence). The CDR3 loop spans 15 amino acids. V was clipped by 2 bases and J by 1 base, with 11 bases between them. Here the CDR3 DNA reads TGTGCCAGCAGCTTAAAAAGATCAGGCACAGATACGCAGTATTTT. This codes for CASSLKRSGTDTQYF.

The chain has TRBV21-1 and TRBJ2-1; TRBD2 is taken as the D call from the table, unchecked against the DNA. TRBV21-1 is reported as a pseudogene. The length of the CDR3 is 17 residues. The CDR3 nucleotides read TGTGCCAGCAGCAAATCGGACTGCCTAAGCTCCTACAATGAGCAGTTCTTC. Its translation: CASSKSDCLSSYNEQFF.

V is TRBV6-5 and J is TRBJ1-6; TRBD1 matches at 12 bases. With V trimmed by 2 bases and J by 10 bases, 3 bases remained unmatched. Germline loops: CDR1 MNHEY, CDR2 SVGAGI. The CDR3 totals 15 residues. CDR3 in amino acids: CASSYGTGGKSPLHF. The CDR3 DNA reads TGTGCCAGCAGTTACGGGACAGGGGGCAAGTCACCCCTCCACTTT.

This clone was counted a single time. This chain connects TRBV6-5 to TRBJ2-5; 7 bases are a match to TRBD2. The germline V gene has CDR1 MNHEY and CDR2 SVGAGI. The V and J ends lost 7 bases and 3 bases, in that order; junction bases with no gene match: 8. This CDR3 has 14 residues. Written as DNA, the CDR3 is TGTGCCAGCACAAGGACTAGGTCGAAAGAGACCCAGTACTTC. It specifies CASTRTRSKETQYF.

This clone came up a few times. The rearrangement uses TRBV12-5 and TRBJ2-1, with 9 bases that match TRBD2. In germline, CDR1 is LGHNT, CDR2 FRNRAP. J was trimmed by 0 bases and V by 7 bases; bases with no gene match: 10. The CDR3 runs 17 residues. The CDR3 nucleotides read TGTGCTAGTGCTTTAGGGATTAGCGGGAGCTCCTACAATGAGCAGTTCTTC. Amino acids: CASALGISGSSYNEQFF.

The chain is built from TRBV9 and TRBJ2-3; tentatively, D is TRBD2 (6 bases). V gave up 0 bases and J gave up 5 bases, with 16 bases separating them. CDR1 is SGDLS, CDR2 YYNGEE, per germline. This CDR3 spans 16 amino acids. DNA of the CDR3: TGTGCCAGCAGCGTAGAAAGGCGGGGTAGTGGAGATACGCAGTATTTT. Protein sequence: CASSVERRGSGDTQYF.

This clone is medium-sized (0.01 to 0.1%). The DNA for the CDR3 is TGTGCCAGTAGTTATCCGGGACTAGAGAGTAGACAGTACTTC. Its protein product is CASSYPGLESRQYF. This rearrangement joins TRBV19 to TRBJ2-7, with 8 bases lining up with TRBD2. The CDR3 length is 14 residues. V was pared by 5 bases and J by 10 bases, with 13 bases of the junction left unmatched. Germline V gene sequence: CDR1 LNHDA, CDR2 SQIVND (reference sequence).

The CDR3: CAITKSGTNTGELFF. CDR3 in DNA: TGTGCCATCACAAAAAGCGGGACGAACACCGGGGAGCTGTTTTTT. The chain employs TRBV10-3 and TRBJ2-2; 7 nucleotides align to TRBD2. The CDR3 has 15 residues. V was pared by 7 bases and J by 0 bases, with 5 bases of the junction left unmatched. Germline V CDR1 and CDR2: ENHRY, SYGVKD.

The CDR3 DNA is TGCGCCAGCAGCCAGCTAGTCAGCACAGATACGCAGTATTTT. This translates into CASSQLVSTDTQYF. The V gene is TRBV5-1, the J gene TRBJ2-3, with D uncertain. Germline V lookup: CDR1 SGHRS, CDR2 YFSETQ. The CDR3 extends over 14 amino acids. V was shortened by 4 bases and J by 0 bases, with 9 bases between the two germline ends.

The chain employs TRBV28 and TRBJ2-1; 7 nucleotides align to TRBD1. The junction had 6 bases not matched to a gene; V was cut back by 5 bases and J by 11 bases. Germline lookup yields CDR1 MDHEN and CDR2 SYDVKM. This CDR3 contains 12 residues. This CDR3 reads CASSPWTGKQFF. The CDR3, as DNA: TGTGCCAGCAGTCCGTGGACAGGCAAGCAGTTCTTC.

The genes are TRBV5-1 and TRBJ2-3, with TRBD1 as a possible D gene (6 bases). V was cut by 3 bases and J by 6 bases, with 17 bases left in between. The CDR3 has 15 amino acids. Germline V lookup: CDR1 SGHRS, CDR2 YFSETQ. In DNA form, the CDR3 reads TGCGCCAGCAGCTGGCAGGGGAAAGTAGCGGATACGCAGTATTTT. Protein: CASSWQGKVADTQYF.

The chain employs TRBV5-1 and TRBJ1-3, with 9 bases identical to TRBD1. Looked up from germline, CDR1 is SGHRS and CDR2 is YFSETQ. With 4 bases clipped from V and 0 bases from J, the junction kept 8 bases outside the gene matches. CDR3 length: 17 residues. Written as DNA, the CDR3 is TGCGCCAGCAGCGAAAGACAGGGGGGCGGCTCTGGAAACACCATATATTTT. Translation gives CASSERQGGGSGNTIYF.

The J gene is TRBJ2-7, the V gene TRBV6-5; TRBD1 matches 7 bases. Germline V gives CDR1 MNHEY, CDR2 SVGAGI. The CDR3 has 14 amino acids. Trimming removed 5 bases from V and 2 bases from J; junction bases left unmatched: 6. The CDR3 bases are TGTGCCAGCAGTCGACAGGGTGGCGCCTACGAGCAGTACTTC. It yields the protein CASSRQGGAYEQYF.